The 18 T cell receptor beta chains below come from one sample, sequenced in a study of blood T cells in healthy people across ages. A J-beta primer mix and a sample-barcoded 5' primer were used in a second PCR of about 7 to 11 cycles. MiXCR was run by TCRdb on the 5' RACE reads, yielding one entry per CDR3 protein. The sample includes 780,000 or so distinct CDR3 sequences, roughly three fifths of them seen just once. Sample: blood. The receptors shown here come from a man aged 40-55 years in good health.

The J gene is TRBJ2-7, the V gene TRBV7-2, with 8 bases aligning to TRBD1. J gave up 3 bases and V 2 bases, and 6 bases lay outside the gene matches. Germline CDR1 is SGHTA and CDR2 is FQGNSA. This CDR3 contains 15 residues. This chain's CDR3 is CASSLSGGQSYEQYF. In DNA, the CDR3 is TGTGCCAGCAGCTTATCAGGGGGCCAGAGCTACGAGCAGTACTTC.

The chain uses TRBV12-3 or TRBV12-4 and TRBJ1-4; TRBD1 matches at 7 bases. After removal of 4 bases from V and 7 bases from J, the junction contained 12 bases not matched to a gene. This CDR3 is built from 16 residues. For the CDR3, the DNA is TGTGCCAGCAGTTCGACAGGGACTAGCTCCGGTGAAAAACTGTTTTTT. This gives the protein CASSSTGTSSGEKLFF.

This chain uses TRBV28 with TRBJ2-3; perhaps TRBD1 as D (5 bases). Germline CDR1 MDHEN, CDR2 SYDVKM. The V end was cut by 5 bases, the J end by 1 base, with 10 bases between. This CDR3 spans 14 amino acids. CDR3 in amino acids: CASSPETGTDTQYF. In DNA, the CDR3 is TGTGCCAGCAGTCCCGAGACAGGCACAGATACGCAGTATTTT.

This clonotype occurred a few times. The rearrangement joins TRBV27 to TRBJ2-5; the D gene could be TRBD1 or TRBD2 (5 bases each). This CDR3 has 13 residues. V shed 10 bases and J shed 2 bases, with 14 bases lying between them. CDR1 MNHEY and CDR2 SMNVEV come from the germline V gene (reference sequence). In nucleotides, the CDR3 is TGTGCCATCGGTCGGGGACCACAAGAGACCCAGTACTTC. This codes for CAIGRGPQETQYF.

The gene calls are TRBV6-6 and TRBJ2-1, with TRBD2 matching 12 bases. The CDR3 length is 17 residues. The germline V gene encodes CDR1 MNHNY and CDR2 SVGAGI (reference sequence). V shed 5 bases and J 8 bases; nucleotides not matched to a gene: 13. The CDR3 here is CASSQLAGGPRVYEQFF. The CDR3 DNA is TGTGCCAGCAGTCAGCTAGCGGGGGGGCCCCGAGTCTATGAGCAGTTCTTC.

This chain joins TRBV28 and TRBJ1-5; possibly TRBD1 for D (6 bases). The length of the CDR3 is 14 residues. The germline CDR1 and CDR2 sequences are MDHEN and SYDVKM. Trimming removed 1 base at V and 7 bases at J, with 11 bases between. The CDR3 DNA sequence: TGTGCCAGCAGTTTATCCCAGGGGAACCAGCCCCAGCATTTT. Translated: CASSLSQGNQPQHF.

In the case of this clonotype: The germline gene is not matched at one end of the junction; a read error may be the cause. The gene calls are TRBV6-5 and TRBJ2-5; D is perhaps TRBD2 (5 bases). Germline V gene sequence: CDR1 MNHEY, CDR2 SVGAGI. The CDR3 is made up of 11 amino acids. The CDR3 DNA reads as TGTGCCAGCGGGGTTTGGGAGACCCGGTACTTC. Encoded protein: CASGVWETRYF.

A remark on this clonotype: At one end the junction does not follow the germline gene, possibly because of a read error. CDR3 sequence (DNA): TGCGCCAGCAGTGAAGGGGCGACAGGACGCACAGATACGCAGTATTTT. As protein: CASSEGATGRTDTQYF. The rearrangement uses TRBV2 and TRBJ2-3; possibly TRBD1 for D (6 bases). Germline CDR1 is SNHLY and CDR2 is FYNNEI. The CDR3 length is 16 residues.

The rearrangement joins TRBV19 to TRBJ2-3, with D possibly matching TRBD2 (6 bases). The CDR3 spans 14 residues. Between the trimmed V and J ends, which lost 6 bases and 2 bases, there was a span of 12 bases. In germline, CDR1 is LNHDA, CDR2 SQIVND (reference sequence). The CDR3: CASSREMYTDTQYF. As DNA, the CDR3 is TGTGCCAGTAGCCGGGAGATGTACACAGATACGCAGTATTTT.

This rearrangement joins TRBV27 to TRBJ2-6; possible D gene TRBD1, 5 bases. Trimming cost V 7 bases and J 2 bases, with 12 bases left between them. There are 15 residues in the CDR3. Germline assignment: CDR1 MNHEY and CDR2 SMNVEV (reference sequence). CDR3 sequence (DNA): TGTGCCAGCACCCTCCAGGGAACTGGGGCCAACGTCCTGACTTTC. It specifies CASTLQGTGANVLTF.

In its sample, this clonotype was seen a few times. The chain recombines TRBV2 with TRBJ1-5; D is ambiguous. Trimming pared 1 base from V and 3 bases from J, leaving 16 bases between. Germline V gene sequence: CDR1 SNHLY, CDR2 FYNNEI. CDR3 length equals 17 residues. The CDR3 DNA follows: TGTGCCAGCAGTGAAGACGTTTTGATAGCTAACAATCAGCCCCAGCATTTT. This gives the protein CASSEDVLIANNQPQHF.

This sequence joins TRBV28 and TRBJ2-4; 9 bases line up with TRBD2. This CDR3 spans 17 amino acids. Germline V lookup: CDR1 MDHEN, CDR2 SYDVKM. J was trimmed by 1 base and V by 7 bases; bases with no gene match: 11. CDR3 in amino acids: CASTQWGLASAKNIQYF. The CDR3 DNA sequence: TGTGCCAGCACCCAGTGGGGACTAGCTTCGGCCAAAAACATTCAGTACTTC.

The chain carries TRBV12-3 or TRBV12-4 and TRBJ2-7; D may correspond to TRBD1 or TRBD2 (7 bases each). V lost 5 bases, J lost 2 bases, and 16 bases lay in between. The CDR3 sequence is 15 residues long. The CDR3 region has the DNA TGTGCCAGCAGTCCCAGGGGGGGGATGGCCTACGAGCAGTACTTC. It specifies CASSPRGGMAYEQYF.

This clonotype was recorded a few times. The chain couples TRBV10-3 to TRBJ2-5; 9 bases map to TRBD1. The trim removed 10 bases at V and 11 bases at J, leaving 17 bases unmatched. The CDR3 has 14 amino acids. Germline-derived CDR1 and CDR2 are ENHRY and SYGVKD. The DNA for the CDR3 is TGTGCCACGTACCGGGACAGGGCTCTCAATGAGCAGTACTTC. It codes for CATYRDRALNEQYF.

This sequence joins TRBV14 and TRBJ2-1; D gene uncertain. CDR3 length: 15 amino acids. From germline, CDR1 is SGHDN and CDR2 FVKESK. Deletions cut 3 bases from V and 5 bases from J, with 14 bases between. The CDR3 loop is CASSQLNSFDNEQFF. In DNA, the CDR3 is TGTGCCAGCAGCCAGCTTAACAGCTTCGACAATGAGCAGTTCTTC.

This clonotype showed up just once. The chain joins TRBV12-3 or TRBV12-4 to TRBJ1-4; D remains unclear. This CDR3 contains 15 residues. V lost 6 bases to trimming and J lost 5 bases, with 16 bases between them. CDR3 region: CASRRAGSSNEKLFF. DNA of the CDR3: TGTGCCAGCAGACGGGCGGGGTCCTCAAATGAAAAACTGTTTTTT.

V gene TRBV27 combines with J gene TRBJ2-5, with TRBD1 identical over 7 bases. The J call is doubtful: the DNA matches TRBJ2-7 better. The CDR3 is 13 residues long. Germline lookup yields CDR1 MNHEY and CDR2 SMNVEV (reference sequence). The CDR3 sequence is CASRGGRGHEQYF. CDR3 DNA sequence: TGTGCCAGTAGAGGGGGCAGGGGCCACGAGCAGTACTTC.

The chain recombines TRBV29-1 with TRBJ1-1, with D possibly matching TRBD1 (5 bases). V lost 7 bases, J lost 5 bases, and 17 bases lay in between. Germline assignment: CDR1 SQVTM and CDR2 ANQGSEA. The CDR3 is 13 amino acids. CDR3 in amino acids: CSACGGGGTEAFF. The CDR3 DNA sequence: TGCAGCGCCTGTGGGGGAGGAGGTACTGAAGCTTTCTTT. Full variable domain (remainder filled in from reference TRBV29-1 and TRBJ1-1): SAVISQKPSRDICQRGTSLTIQCQVDSQVTMMFWYRQQPGQSLTLIATANQGSEATYESGFVIDKFPISRPNLTFSTLTVSNMSPEDSSIYLCSACGGGGTEAFFGQGTRLTVV.